The next 5 T cell receptor beta chains were all read from a single sample in a study of shared clonotypes between healthy human individuals. Libraries were prepared by immunoSEQ multiplex PCR; TCRdb keeps only in-frame clonotypes and omits some of them. The sample contains about 1.1 million clones, roughly 80% of which appear only once. Sequenced: memory CD4+ T cells from PBMCs. The subset was: CD45RA-negative fraction. The source of these receptors is a young man in good health. Some clones in this sample may be carry-over from other donors' samples.

A word on this clone: Other DNA sequences in this specimen translate into the identical CDR3. This chain links TRBV11-3 with TRBJ2-3; 7 bases are a match to TRBD1. Germline assignment: CDR1 SGHNT and CDR2 YENEEA. J lost 4 bases, V lost 5 bases, and 6 bases had no gene match. The CDR3 runs 14 residues. CDR3 nucleotides: TGTGCCAGCAGCCCAAGACAGGGTGCAGATACGCAGTATTTT. It yields the protein CASSPRQGADTQYF.

V is TRBV7-8 and J is TRBJ1-5; D is possibly TRBD1 (5 bases). Deletions cut 0 bases from V and 3 bases from J, with 9 bases between. Germline CDR1 SGHVS, CDR2 FQNEAQ. The CDR3 is made up of 15 amino acids. CDR3 nucleotide sequence: TGTGCCAGCAGCTTAGCGCGGGGCTTCAATCAGCCCCAGCATTTT. It codes for CASSLARGFNQPQHF.

The chain links TRBV5-6 to TRBJ2-5; D call uncertain. V shed 4 bases and J shed 1 base, with 8 bases lying between them. The CDR3 length is 13 residues. Germline V gene sequence: CDR1 SGHDT, CDR2 YYEEEE. In DNA form, the CDR3 reads TGTGCCAGCAGCACAGTTTTCCAAGAGACCCAGTACTTC. Its protein is CASSTVFQETQYF.

The chain links TRBV7-3 to TRBJ2-1, with TRBD2 identical over 14 bases. V gave up 5 bases and J gave up 8 bases; unmatched junction bases: 8. This CDR3 comprises 16 residues. Per the germline V gene, CDR1 is SGHTA and CDR2 is FQGTGA. CDR3 protein: CASSPRLAGGLDEQFF. CDR3 bases: TGTGCCAGCAGCCCGCGACTAGCGGGAGGGTTAGATGAGCAGTTCTTC. Full variable domain (remainder filled in from reference TRBV7-3 and TRBJ2-1): GAGVSQTPSNKVTEKGKYVELRCDPISGHTALYWYRQSLGQGPEFLIYFQGTGAADDSGLPNDRFFAVRPEGSVSTLKIQRTERGDSAVYLCASSPRLAGGLDEQFFGPGTRLTVL.

Of note for this clone: A far larger clone is off by one base, so a read error is likely. The sample has other DNA sequences that encode this CDR3 too. This chain links TRBV5-6 with TRBJ2-3; D remains ambiguous. Trimming took off 2 bases at V and 0 bases at J, with 1 base between the two ends. CDR3 size: 12 residues. Germline V CDR1 and CDR2: SGHDT, YYEEEE. The CDR3 sequence is CASSFSTDTQYF. CDR3 sequence (DNA): TGTGCCAGCAGCTTTAGCACAGATACGCAGTATTTT.